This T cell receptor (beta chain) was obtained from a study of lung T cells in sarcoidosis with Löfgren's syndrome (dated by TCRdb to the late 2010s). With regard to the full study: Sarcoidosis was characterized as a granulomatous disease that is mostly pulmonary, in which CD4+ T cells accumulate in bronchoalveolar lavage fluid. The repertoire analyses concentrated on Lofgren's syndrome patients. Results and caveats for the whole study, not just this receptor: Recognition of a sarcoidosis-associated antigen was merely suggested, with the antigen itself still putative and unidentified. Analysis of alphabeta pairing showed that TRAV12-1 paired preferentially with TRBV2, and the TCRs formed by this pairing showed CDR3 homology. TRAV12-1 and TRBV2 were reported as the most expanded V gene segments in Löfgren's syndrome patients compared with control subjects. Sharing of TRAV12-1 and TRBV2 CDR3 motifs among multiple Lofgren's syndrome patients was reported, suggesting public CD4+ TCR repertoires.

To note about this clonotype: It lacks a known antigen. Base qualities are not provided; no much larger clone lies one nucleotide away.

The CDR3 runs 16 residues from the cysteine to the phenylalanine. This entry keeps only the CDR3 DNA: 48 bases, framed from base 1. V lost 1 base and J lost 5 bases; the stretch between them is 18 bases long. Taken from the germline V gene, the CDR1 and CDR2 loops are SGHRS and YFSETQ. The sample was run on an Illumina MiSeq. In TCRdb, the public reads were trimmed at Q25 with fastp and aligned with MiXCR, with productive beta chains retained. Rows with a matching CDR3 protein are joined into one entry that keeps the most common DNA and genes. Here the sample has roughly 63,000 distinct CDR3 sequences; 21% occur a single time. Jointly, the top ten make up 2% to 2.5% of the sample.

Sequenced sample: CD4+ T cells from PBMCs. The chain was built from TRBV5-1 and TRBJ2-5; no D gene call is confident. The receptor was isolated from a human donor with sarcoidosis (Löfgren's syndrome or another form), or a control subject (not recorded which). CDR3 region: CASSLTVAGIKETQYF. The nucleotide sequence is TGCGCCAGCAGCTTGACCGTGGCAGGCATTAAGGAGACCCAGTACTTC.